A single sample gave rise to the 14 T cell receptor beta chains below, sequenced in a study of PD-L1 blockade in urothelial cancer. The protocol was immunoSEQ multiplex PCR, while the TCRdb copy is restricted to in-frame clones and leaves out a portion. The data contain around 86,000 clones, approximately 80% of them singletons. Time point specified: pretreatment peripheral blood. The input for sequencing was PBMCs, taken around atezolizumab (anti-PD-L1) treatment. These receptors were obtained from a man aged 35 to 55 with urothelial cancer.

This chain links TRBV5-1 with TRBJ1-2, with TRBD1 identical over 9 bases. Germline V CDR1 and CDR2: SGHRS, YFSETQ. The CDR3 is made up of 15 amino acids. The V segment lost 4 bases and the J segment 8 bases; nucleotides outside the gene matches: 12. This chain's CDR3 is CASSPSGTGREGYTF. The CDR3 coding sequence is TGCGCCAGCAGCCCCTCGGGGACAGGGAGAGAGGGCTACACCTTC.

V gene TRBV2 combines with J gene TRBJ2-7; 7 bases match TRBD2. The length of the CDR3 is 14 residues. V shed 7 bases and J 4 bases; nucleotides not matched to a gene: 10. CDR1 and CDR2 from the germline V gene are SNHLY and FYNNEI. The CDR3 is CASTQAGRLYEQYF. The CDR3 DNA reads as TGTGCCAGCACCCAAGCGGGAAGGCTATACGAGCAGTACTTC.

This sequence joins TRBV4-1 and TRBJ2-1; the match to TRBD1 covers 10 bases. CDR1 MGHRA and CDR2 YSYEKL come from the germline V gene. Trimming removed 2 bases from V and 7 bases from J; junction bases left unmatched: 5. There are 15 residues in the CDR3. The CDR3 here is CASSQIGTGENEQFF. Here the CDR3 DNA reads TGCGCCAGCAGCCAAATCGGGACAGGGGAGAATGAGCAGTTCTTC.

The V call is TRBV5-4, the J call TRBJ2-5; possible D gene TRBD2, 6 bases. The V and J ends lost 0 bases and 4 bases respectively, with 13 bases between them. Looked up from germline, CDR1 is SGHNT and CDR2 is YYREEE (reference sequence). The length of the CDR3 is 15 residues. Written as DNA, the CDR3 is TGTGCCAGCAGCTTGGGCGGGATAGGCGGAGAGACCCAGTACTTC. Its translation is CASSLGGIGGETQYF. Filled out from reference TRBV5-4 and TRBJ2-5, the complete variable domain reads ETGVTQSPTHLIKTRGQQVTLRCSSQSGHNTVSWYQQALGQGPQFIFQYYREEENGRGNFPPRFSGLQFPNYSSELNVNALELDDSALYLCASSLGGIGGETQYFGPGTRLLVL.

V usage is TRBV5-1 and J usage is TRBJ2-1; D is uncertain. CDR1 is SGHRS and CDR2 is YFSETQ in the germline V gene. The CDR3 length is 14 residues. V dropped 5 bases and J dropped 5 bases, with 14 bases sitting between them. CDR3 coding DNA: TGCGCCAGCAGAACGAGACAATCGAACAATGAGCAGTTCTTC. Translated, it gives CASRTRQSNNEQFF.

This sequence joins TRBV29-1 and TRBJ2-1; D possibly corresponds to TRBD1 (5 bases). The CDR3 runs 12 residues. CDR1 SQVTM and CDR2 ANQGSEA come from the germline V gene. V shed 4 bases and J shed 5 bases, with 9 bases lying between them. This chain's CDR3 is CSVVRDNNEQFF. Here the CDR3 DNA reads TGCAGCGTTGTCAGGGATAACAATGAGCAGTTCTTC.

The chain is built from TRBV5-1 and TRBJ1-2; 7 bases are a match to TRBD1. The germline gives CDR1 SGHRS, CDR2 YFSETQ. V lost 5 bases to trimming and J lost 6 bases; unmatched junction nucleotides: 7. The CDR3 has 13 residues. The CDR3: CASSETGNNGYTF. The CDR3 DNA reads TGCGCCAGCAGTGAGACAGGGAATAATGGCTACACCTTC. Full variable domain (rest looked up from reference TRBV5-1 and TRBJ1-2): KAGVTQTPRYLIKTRGQQVTLSCSPISGHRSVSWYQQTPGQGLQFLFEYFSETQRNKGNFPGRFSGRQFSNSRSEMNVSTLELGDSALYLCASSETGNNGYTFGSGTRLTVV.

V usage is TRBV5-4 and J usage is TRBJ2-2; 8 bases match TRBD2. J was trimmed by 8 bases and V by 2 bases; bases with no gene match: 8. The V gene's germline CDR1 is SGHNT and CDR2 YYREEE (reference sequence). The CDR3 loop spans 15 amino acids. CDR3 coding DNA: TGTGCCAGCAGCTTAACTCCTTTAGCGGGAGGGGAGCTGTTTTTT. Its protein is CASSLTPLAGGELFF.

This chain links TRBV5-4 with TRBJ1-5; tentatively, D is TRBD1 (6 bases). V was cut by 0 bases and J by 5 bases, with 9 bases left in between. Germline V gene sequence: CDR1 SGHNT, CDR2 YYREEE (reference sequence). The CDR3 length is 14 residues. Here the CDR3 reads CASSLGAGDQPQHF. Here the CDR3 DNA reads TGTGCCAGCAGCTTGGGGGCAGGGGATCAGCCCCAGCATTTT.

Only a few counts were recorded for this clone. Here the CDR3 DNA reads TGTGCCAGCAGCCATGTCCGGGGGGATGGCTACACCTTC. Protein sequence: CASSHVRGDGYTF. V usage is TRBV14 and J usage is TRBJ1-2; D is possibly TRBD1 (5 bases). The CDR3 runs to 13 residues. V dropped 3 bases and J dropped 6 bases, with 11 bases sitting between them. Germline assignment: CDR1 SGHDN and CDR2 FVKESK.

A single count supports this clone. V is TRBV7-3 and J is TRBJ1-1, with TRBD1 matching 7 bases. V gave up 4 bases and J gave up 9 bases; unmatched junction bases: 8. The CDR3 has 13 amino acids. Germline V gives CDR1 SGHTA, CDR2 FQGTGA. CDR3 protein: CASSSTTTGKAFF. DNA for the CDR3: TGTGCCAGCAGCTCTACCACGACAGGGAAAGCTTTCTTT.

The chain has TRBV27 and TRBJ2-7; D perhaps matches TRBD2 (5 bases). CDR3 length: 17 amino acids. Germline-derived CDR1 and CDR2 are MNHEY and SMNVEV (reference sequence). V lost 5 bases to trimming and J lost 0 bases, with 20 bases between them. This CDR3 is CASSPPGLKQSSYEQYF. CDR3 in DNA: TGTGCCAGCAGTCCCCCAGGACTCAAACAATCCTCCTACGAGCAGTACTTC.

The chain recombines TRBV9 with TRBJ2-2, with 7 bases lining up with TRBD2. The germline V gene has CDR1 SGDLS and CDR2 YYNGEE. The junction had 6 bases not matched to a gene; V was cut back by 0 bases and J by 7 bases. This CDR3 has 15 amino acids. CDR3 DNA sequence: TGTGCCAGCAGCGTAGGGGGAGGGAAGGTCGGGGAGCTGTTTTTT. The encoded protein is CASSVGGGKVGELFF. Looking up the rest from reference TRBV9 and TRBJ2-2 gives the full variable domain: DSGVTQTPKHLITATGQRVTLRCSPRSGDLSVYWYQQSLDQGLQFLIQYYNGEERAKGNILERFSAQQFPDLHSELNLSSLELGDSALYFCASSVGGGKVGELFFGEGSRLTVL.

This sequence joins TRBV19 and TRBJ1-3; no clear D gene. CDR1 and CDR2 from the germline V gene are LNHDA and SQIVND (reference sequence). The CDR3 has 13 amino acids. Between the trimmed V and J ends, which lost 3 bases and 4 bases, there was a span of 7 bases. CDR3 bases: TGTGCCAGTAGTATTGGGCAAGGAAACACCATATATTTT. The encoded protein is CASSIGQGNTIYF.